This T cell receptor (beta chain) derives from a study of identical twins. This clonotype was seen at least ten times. Its matching antigen is unknown. Whole-study findings and limits: Invariant MAIT and iNKT cells are populations that could partly confound zero-insertion analyses. There were fewer insertions in abundant cord blood beta clonotypes, but memory repertoires showed no such pattern. Twin pairs' shared out-of-frame alpha sequences were enriched in low generation probability.

The CDR3 has 14 residues. Deletions cut 4 bases from V and 4 bases from J, with 14 bases between. Germline CDR1 is DFQATT and CDR2 is SNEGSKA (reference sequence). Template switching, a step in the protocol, added a universal primer site, and cDNA carried unique molecular identifiers. TCRdb called the 5' RACE reads again in MiXCR, with one record for every CDR3 protein. The sample carries approximately 690,000 distinct CDR3 sequences, 5.5% to 6.5% recorded once. The chain couples TRBV20-1 to TRBJ2-1, with D tentatively TRBD1 or TRBD2 (5 bases each). The receptor was derived from a man aged 18 to 30 in good health. The sequencing input was naive T cells sorted from blood. The CDR3 region has the DNA TGCAGTGCTAAAAGCCGGGACCCATACAATGAGCAGTTCTTC. Translation gives CSAKSRDPYNEQFF.